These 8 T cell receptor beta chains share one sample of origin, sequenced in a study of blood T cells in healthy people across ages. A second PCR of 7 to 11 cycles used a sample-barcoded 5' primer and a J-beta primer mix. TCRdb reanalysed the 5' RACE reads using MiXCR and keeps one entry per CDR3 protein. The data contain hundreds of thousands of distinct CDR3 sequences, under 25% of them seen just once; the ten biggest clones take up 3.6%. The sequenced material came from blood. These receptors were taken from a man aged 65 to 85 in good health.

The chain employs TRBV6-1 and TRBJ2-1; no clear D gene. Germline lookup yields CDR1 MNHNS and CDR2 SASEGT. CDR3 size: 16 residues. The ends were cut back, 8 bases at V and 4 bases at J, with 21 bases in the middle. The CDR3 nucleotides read TGTGCCAGCTCAGGAAACCTCCAAGGCTCTTACAATGAGCAGTTCTTC. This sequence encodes CASSGNLQGSYNEQFF.

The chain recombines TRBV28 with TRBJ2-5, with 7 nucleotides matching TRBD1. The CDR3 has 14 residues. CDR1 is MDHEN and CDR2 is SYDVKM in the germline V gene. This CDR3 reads CSSGLRQGQETQYF. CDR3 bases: TGTTCGTCCGGCCTCAGACAGGGCCAAGAGACCCAGTACTTC.

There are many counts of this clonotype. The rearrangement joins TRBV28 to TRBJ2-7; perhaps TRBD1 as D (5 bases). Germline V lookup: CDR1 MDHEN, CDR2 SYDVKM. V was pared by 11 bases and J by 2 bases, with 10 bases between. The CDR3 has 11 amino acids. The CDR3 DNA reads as TGTGCCTTAAGGACACCCTACGAGCAGTACTTC. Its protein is CALRTPYEQYF.

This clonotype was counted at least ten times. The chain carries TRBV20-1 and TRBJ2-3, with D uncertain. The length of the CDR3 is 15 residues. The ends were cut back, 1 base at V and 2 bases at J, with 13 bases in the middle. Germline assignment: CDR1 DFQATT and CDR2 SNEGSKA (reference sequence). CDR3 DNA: TGCAGTGCTAGAGCGGATGGGATTTTCACAGATACGCAGTATTTT. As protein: CSARADGIFTDTQYF.

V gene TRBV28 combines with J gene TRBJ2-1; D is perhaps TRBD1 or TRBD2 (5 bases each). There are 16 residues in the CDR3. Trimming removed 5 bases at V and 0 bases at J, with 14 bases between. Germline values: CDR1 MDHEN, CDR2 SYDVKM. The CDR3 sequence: CASSPRGETSYNEQFF. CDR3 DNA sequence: TGTGCCAGCAGTCCGCGAGGGGAGACCTCCTACAATGAGCAGTTCTTC.

The CDR3 sequence: CASSLELAGAYEQYF. The DNA of the CDR3 is TGCGCCAGCAGCTTGGAGCTAGCGGGAGCCTACGAGCAGTACTTC. The chain has TRBV5-1 and TRBJ2-7; 10 bases fit TRBD2. Germline V gives CDR1 SGHRS, CDR2 YFSETQ. This CDR3 comprises 15 residues. After removal of 0 bases from V and 2 bases from J, the junction contained 2 bases not matched to a gene. Full variable domain (missing parts from reference TRBV5-1 and TRBJ2-7): KAGVTQTPRYLIKTRGQQVTLSCSPISGHRSVSWYQQTPGQGLQFLFEYFSETQRNKGNFPGRFSGRQFSNSRSEMNVSTLELGDSALYLCASSLELAGAYEQYFGPGTRLTVT.

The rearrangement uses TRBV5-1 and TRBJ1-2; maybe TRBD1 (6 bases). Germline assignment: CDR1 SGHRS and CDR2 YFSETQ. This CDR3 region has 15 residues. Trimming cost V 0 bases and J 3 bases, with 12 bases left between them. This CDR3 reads CASSLVAGADYGYTF. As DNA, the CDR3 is TGCGCCAGCAGCTTGGTGGCAGGGGCAGACTATGGCTACACCTTC.

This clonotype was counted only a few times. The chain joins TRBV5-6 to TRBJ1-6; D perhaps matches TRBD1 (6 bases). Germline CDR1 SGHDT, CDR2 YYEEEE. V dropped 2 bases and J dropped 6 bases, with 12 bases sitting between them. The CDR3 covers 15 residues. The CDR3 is CASSLWTATNSPLHF. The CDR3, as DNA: TGTGCCAGCAGCTTATGGACAGCAACTAATTCACCCCTCCACTTT. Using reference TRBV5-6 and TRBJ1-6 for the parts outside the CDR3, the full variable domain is DAGVTQSPTHLIKTRGQQVTLRCSPKSGHDTVSWYQQALGQGPQFIFQYYEEEERQRGNFPDRFSGHQFPNYSSELNVNALLLGDSALYLCASSLWTATNSPLHFGNGTRLTVT.